This T cell receptor (beta chain) came from a study of regulatory T cells in long-lasting Graves disease. On the study more broadly: Antithyroid drug exposure in newly diagnosed Graves' patients had lasted under 3 months.

V lost 4 bases to trimming and J lost 10 bases, with 10 bases between them. The CDR3 has 12 amino acids. Germline V gene lookup returns CDR1 KGHDR and CDR2 SFDVKD. This clonotype was detected a few times. Its target is unknown. iRepertoire HTBI primers and Arm-PCR of CDR3 regions built TCR beta libraries. TCRdb itself ran the multiplex PCR reads through MiXCR, one entry per CDR3 protein. The sample has a few hundred thousand distinct CDR3 sequences, around 16% seen once; the top ten hold roughly 7.7%. Study-wide results and limits: Thyroid tissue was not studied; only peripheral blood was. Few sampled subjects may have lowered accuracy.

The sample's time point: newly diagnosed GD, antithyroid drugs for less than 3 months. RNA from PBMCs was the source of the TCR library. The data also belong to a second study, concerning T cells in Graves' hyperthyroidism and ophthalmopathy. Per that study: Aged 18 to 65, the patients had hyperthyroidism that was newly diagnosed and had lasted under 2 months.

The origin of this receptor is a woman in her thirties or forties with Graves disease. The starting material was peripheral blood mononuclear cells (PBMCs), obtained at new diagnosis, from a patient treated with antithyroid drugs. The chain combines TRBV24-1 with TRBJ2-4; the D gene is possibly TRBD1 (6 bases). As DNA, the CDR3 is TGTGCCACCAGTGACTCGACAGGAATTCAGTACTTC. It encodes CATSDSTGIQYF.